The clone carrying this T cell receptor (beta chain) was detected a few times. Antigen specificity is unknown. A J-beta primer mix and a sample-barcoded 5' primer were used in a second PCR of roughly 6 to 12 cycles. MiXCR was run by TCRdb on the 5' RACE reads, yielding one entry per CDR3 protein. The sample has about 760,000 distinct CDR3 sequences, more than 20% seen once. This entry is derived from a study of blood T cells in healthy people across ages. Study observations and caveats: More naive CD4+ cells and higher diversity were found in long-lived than in aged donors.

Germline V CDR1 and CDR2: SNHLY, FYNNEI. The CDR3 extends over 15 amino acids. V shed 1 base, J shed 5 bases, and the junction held 2 bases outside the gene matches. The same specimen was also included in a second study, on T cells of mothers and their children. That source reports: Nobody spotted any persistent microchimeric T cell clones.

The sample taken for sequencing was blood. The clonotype was recovered from a boy between 10 and 17 years old in good health. The V call is TRBV2, the J call TRBJ2-1; 10 bases are a match to TRBD2. In DNA, the CDR3 is TGTGCCAGCAGTGAAGAACTAGCGGGAAACAATGAGCAGTTCTTC. Translating gives CASSEELAGNNEQFF.